This TCR beta chain appears in the sequencing data of a study of Tregs in tolerant kidney transplant recipients. The method was immunoSEQ multiplex PCR; TCRdb's version includes in-frame clones alone and lacks a portion of them. The ten most abundant clones cover 27% of a sample with about 14,000 clones. Regarding this clone: The target antigen is unknown. Sequencing ends 3 residues short of the CDR3 end; the germline J gene provides the rest.

The nonmyeloablative bone marrow transplants came from related graft donors, with transient mixed chimerism. Unstimulated regulatory T cells (CD4+CD25+CD127-), CD4+CD25- non-regulatory cells, CD4 and CD8 cells were FACS-sorted from thawed PBMCs. General observations from the study: In tolerant patients, donor-specific Tregs outgrew total Tregs, suggesting antigen-driven expansion. Activated donor B cell expansion appeared to reveal the most relevant donor-specific TCRbeta repertoire. Nucleotide sequences could not be compared across some patients' samples due to primer changes.

Looked up from germline, CDR1 is ENHRY and CDR2 is SYGVKD. This CDR3 is built from 18 residues. With 4 bases clipped from V and 0 bases from J, the junction kept 10 bases outside the gene matches. The source was CD8+ T cells from blood (PBMCs), collected 6 months after the transplant. The TCR was taken from a human patient who received a combined kidney and bone marrow transplant. The graft donor may have contributed some T cells. V gene TRBV10-3 combines with J gene TRBJ2-7; 12 bases match TRBD2. The CDR3 bases that were read are TGTGCCATCAGTGGTTTTCTAGCGGGAGGGTATAGCTCCTACGAG. This encodes CAISGFLAGGYSSYE. The CDR3 in full is CAISGFLAGGYSSYEQYF.